This entry lists 5 T cell receptor beta chains sequenced from one sample in a study of blood T cell repertoires in COVID-19. Clones were sequenced by immunoSEQ multiplex PCR, and TCRdb holds only the in-frame ones, with some missing. The sample lists some 15,000 clones, roughly 89% occurring once. The specimen was peripheral blood. The receptors were gathered from a man aged 55 to 69 with active COVID-19.

The V gene is TRBV11-2, the J gene TRBJ1-6; D remains ambiguous. The CDR3 extends over 18 amino acids. Trimming stripped 3 bases from V and 0 bases from J, with 15 bases between. Germline V gene lookup returns CDR1 SGHAT and CDR2 FQNNGV. CDR3 amino acids: CASSLRSGGSSYNSPLHF. For the CDR3, the DNA is TGTGCCAGCAGCTTGAGGTCTGGCGGCAGCTCCTATAATTCACCCCTCCACTTT.

V and J are TRBV5-5 and TRBJ1-4, with 11 nucleotides matching TRBD1. There are 14 residues in the CDR3. Germline lookup yields CDR1 SGHKS and CDR2 YYEKEE (reference sequence). V trimming: 4 bases; J trimming: 8 bases; junction bases outside the gene matches: 4. CDR3: CASSPDRGREKLFF. As DNA, the CDR3 is TGTGCCAGCAGCCCGGACAGGGGGCGCGAAAAACTGTTTTTT. Full variable domain (outside the CDR3, taken from reference TRBV5-5 and TRBJ1-4): DAGVTQSPTHLIKTRGQQVTLRCSPISGHKSVSWYQQVLGQGPQFIFQYYEKEERGRGNFPDRFSARQFPNYSSELNVNALLLGDSALYLCASSPDRGREKLFFGSGTQLSVL.

This clone was counted a single time. The chain joins TRBV6-4 to TRBJ1-4, with 8 bases lining up with TRBD1. The CDR3 is made up of 15 amino acids. V gave up 6 bases and J gave up 7 bases; unmatched junction bases: 10. Germline-derived CDR1 and CDR2 are MRHNA and SNTAGT. The CDR3 DNA sequence: TGTGCCAGCAGCCCCAGGGGGCAGGGGAGTGAAAAACTGTTTTTT. As protein: CASSPRGQGSEKLFF.

The genes are TRBV3-1 (or the pseudogene TRBV3-2) and TRBJ1-2, with 7 positions matching TRBD1. The germline V gene encodes CDR1 LGHDT and CDR2 YNNKEL (reference sequence). V was pared by 1 base and J by 5 bases, with 7 bases of the junction left unmatched. CDR3 length: 15 amino acids. CDR3 amino acids: CASSQVATGLYGYTF. CDR3 sequence (DNA): TGTGCCAGCAGCCAAGTGGCGACAGGGCTTTATGGCTACACCTTC.

This sequence joins TRBV29-1 and TRBJ2-1; possible D gene TRBD2, 6 bases. The length of the CDR3 is 13 residues. The germline V and J ends were trimmed by 6 bases and 3 bases, with 12 bases remaining between them. Germline V gives CDR1 SQVTM, CDR2 ANQGSEA. Here the CDR3 reads CSVGLAIYNEQFF. The CDR3 DNA follows: TGCAGCGTGGGACTCGCGATCTACAATGAGCAGTTCTTC.